The present T cell receptor (beta chain) was sequenced within a study of cytomegalovirus exposure and HLA in healthy donors. This clone was seen only once. Its antigen is unknown. The study ran its PCR with 60 Vbeta and 13 Jbeta primers. Clones were sequenced by immunoSEQ multiplex PCR, and TCRdb holds only the in-frame ones, with some missing. The sample carries about 180,000 clones, over 70% recorded once. Whole-study findings and limits: The study carried out a later analysis of TCR beta sequences. It associated under 20,000 of them with specific HLA alleles at a false discovery rate of 0.05. It is likely that the observed cluster of highly shared sequence variants was a sequencing artifact.

CDR1 and CDR2 from the germline V gene are SGHNT and YENEEA. This CDR3 spans 14 amino acids. The V gene lost 4 bases and the J gene lost 3 bases, with 13 bases spanning the gap. The rearrangement uses TRBV11-3 and TRBJ2-7; possibly TRBD2 for D (5 bases). The sequencing sample was made of PBMCs. The TCR sequence derives from a man younger than 35 in good health and CMV-seronegative. The CDR3 region is CASSSRGSDYEQYF. The CDR3 DNA reads TGTGCCAGCAGCTCCCGGGGTAGTGACTACGAGCAGTACTTC. Looking up the rest from reference TRBV11-3 and TRBJ2-7 gives the full variable domain: EAGVVQSPRYKIIEKKQPVAFWCNPISGHNTLYWYLQNLGQGPELLIRYENEEAVDDSQLPKDRFSAERLKGVDSTLKIQPAELGDSAVYLCASSSRGSDYEQYFGPGTRLTVT.